These 29 T cell receptor beta chains share one sample of origin, sequenced in a study of cytomegalovirus exposure and HLA in healthy donors. Clones were sequenced by immunoSEQ multiplex PCR, and TCRdb holds only the in-frame ones, with some missing. The sample yields 100,000 to 150,000 clones, 85% to 90% seen once. Sample: PBMCs. The source is a man younger than 45 in good health and CMV-seronegative.

CDR3 residues: CASSSGRLAGADTQYF. The CDR3 DNA is TGTGCCAGCAGCTCGGGGAGACTAGCGGGGGCAGATACGCAGTATTTT. The chain combines TRBV7-3 with TRBJ2-3, with 12 bases fitting TRBD2. With 4 bases clipped from V and 4 bases from J, the junction kept 6 bases outside the gene matches. CDR1 is SGHTA and CDR2 is FQGTGA in the germline V gene. This CDR3 region has 16 residues.

J is TRBJ2-5 and V is TRBV7-8; no clear D gene. The CDR3 loop spans 11 amino acids. The V end lost 5 bases, the J end lost 1 base, and 2 bases lay between the germline ends. CDR1 and CDR2 (germline): SGHVS, FQNEAQ. In nucleotides, the CDR3 is TGTGCCAGCAGCCTCCAAGAGACCCAGTACTTC. It translates to CASSLQETQYF.

The gene calls are TRBV6-5 and TRBJ1-1; no firm D call. Germline CDR1 reads MNHEY; CDR2 reads SVGAGI. The V and J ends lost 6 bases and 4 bases respectively, with 18 bases between them. The CDR3 totals 15 residues. The CDR3 region is CASSDPFGPSTEAFF. The CDR3, as DNA: TGTGCCAGCAGCGACCCATTCGGCCCTAGCACTGAAGCTTTCTTT.

The J gene is TRBJ1-2, the V gene TRBV7-8; TRBD1 is a possible D gene (6 bases). With 5 bases removed from V and 4 bases from J, the gap between germline ends came to 17 bases. The CDR3 has 15 amino acids. Germline-derived CDR1 and CDR2 are SGHVS and FQNEAQ. The CDR3 DNA sequence: TGTGCCAGCAGCCCCGAGGGAGAAGGGGGCTATGGCTACACCTTC. Protein product: CASSPEGEGGYGYTF. The full variable domain, with the rest looked up from reference TRBV7-8 and TRBJ1-2, is GAGVSQSPRYKVAKRGQDVALRCDPISGHVSLFWYQQALGQGPEFLTYFQNEAQLDKSGLPSDRFFAERPEGSVSTLKIQRTQQEDSAVYLCASSPEGEGGYGYTFGSGTRLTVV.

The V call is TRBV11-2, the J call TRBJ1-5, with TRBD1 matching 7 bases. The CDR3 has 15 amino acids. Germline CDR1 is SGHAT and CDR2 is FQNNGV. Trimming took 5 bases from V and 2 from J; bases not matched to a gene: 6. The CDR3 DNA reads TGTGCCAGCAGCACCTCCGGGACAGGCAATCAGCCCCAGCATTTT. Translated, it gives CASSTSGTGNQPQHF. The full variable domain, its missing parts supplied by reference TRBV11-2 and TRBJ1-5, is EAGVAQSPRYKIIEKRQSVAFWCNPISGHATLYWYQQILGQGPKLLIQFQNNGVVDDSQLPKDRFSAERLKGVDSTLKIQPAKLEDSAVYLCASSTSGTGNQPQHFGDGTRLSIL.

V is TRBV5-4 and J is TRBJ1-2; tentative D call: TRBD1 (5 bases). The V end was cut by 0 bases, the J end by 8 bases, with 20 bases between. The CDR3 has 16 residues. Germline CDR1 and CDR2: SGHNT and YYREEE (reference sequence). CDR3 nucleotides: TGTGCCAGCAGCTTGGCGGGGACTCTCACGGGGGGAGGCTACACCTTC. The encoded protein is CASSLAGTLTGGGYTF.

The chain employs TRBV20-1 and TRBJ2-2, with no clear D. This CDR3 is built from 11 residues. The V end was cut by 5 bases, the J end by 6 bases, with 7 bases between. Looked up from germline, CDR1 is DFQATT and CDR2 is SNEGSKA (reference sequence). The chain's CDR3 is CSALGPGELFF. DNA for the CDR3: TGCAGTGCTCTGGGCCCCGGGGAGCTGTTTTTT.

The chain is built from TRBV18 and TRBJ2-5, with 7 bases identical to TRBD1. This CDR3 comprises 15 residues. Germline values: CDR1 KGHSH, CDR2 LQKENI. The V and J ends lost 3 bases and 5 bases, in that order; junction bases with no gene match: 9. Written as DNA, the CDR3 is TGTGCCAGCTCACCTGAGGGGGCCCTTAGGGAGACCCAGTACTTC. This gives the protein CASSPEGALRETQYF.

This clone has a handful of counts. V gene TRBV7-8 combines with J gene TRBJ1-2; unclear D gene. Germline loops: CDR1 SGHVS, CDR2 FQNEAQ. With 7 bases removed from V and 4 bases from J, the gap between germline ends came to 13 bases. There are 13 residues in the CDR3. Here the CDR3 DNA reads TGTGCCAGCACGGAGGGAGAGGGCTATGGCTACACCTTC. This gives the protein CASTEGEGYGYTF.

V is TRBV7-8 and J is TRBJ1-6, with a tentative D call TRBD1 (6 bases). V shed 7 bases and J shed 7 bases, with 17 bases lying between them. The CDR3 has 15 amino acids. The germline V gene has CDR1 SGHVS and CDR2 FQNEAQ. The CDR3 nucleotides are TGTGCCAGCACCCCTCACAGGGATTACAATTCACCCCTCCACTTT. Protein product: CASTPHRDYNSPLHF. The entire variable domain, with the rest obtained from reference TRBV7-8 and TRBJ1-6, is as follows: GAGVSQSPRYKVAKRGQDVALRCDPISGHVSLFWYQQALGQGPEFLTYFQNEAQLDKSGLPSDRFFAERPEGSVSTLKIQRTQQEDSAVYLCASTPHRDYNSPLHFGNGTRLTVT.

The chain couples TRBV6-5 to TRBJ1-2; possible D gene TRBD1, 5 bases. The V gene's germline CDR1 is MNHEY and CDR2 SVGAGI. The ends were cut back, 6 bases at V and 1 base at J, with 15 bases in the middle. This CDR3 region has 15 residues. In DNA form, the CDR3 reads TGTGCCAGCAGCCTAGGACACCTTCGTAACTATGGCTACACCTTC. Protein product: CASSLGHLRNYGYTF.

The genes are TRBV4-2 and TRBJ1-3; 9 bases are shared with TRBD1. The CDR3 contains 15 residues. Germline lookup yields CDR1 LGHNA and CDR2 YNFKEQ. J gave up 8 bases and V 2 bases, and 7 bases lay outside the gene matches. This CDR3 is CASSQRDRDVYTIYF. The CDR3 DNA is TGTGCCAGCAGCCAACGGGACAGGGATGTGTACACCATATATTTT.

The chain is built from TRBV19 and TRBJ2-6; D remains ambiguous. Trimming took off 1 base at V and 0 bases at J, with 4 bases between the two ends. The CDR3 has 15 residues. CDR1 is LNHDA and CDR2 is SQIVND in the germline V gene (reference sequence). The CDR3 region is CASSIGGSGANVLTF. CDR3 nucleotides: TGTGCCAGTAGTATAGGAGGCTCTGGGGCCAACGTCCTGACTTTC. The entire variable domain, with the rest obtained from reference TRBV19 and TRBJ2-6, is as follows: DGGITQSPKYLFRKEGQNVTLSCEQNLNHDAMYWYRQDPGQGLRLIYYSQIVNDFQKGDIAEGYSVSREKKESFPLTVTSAQKNPTAFYLCASSIGGSGANVLTFGAGSRLTVL.

This chain links TRBV11-3 with TRBJ2-7, with TRBD1 matching over 7 bases. The CDR3 sequence is 13 residues long. Germline V gene data show CDR1 as SGHNT and CDR2 as YENEEA. After removal of 1 base from V and 3 bases from J, the junction contained 0 bases not matched to a gene. The CDR3 coding sequence is TGTGCCAGCAGCTTAGGGGACAGCTACGAGCAGTACTTC. It specifies CASSLGDSYEQYF.

The rearrangement links TRBV6-5 to TRBJ2-7; 8 nucleotides agree with TRBD2. The CDR3 has 16 amino acids. Looked up from germline, CDR1 is MNHEY and CDR2 is SVGAGI. The junction had 8 bases not matched to a gene; V was cut back by 2 bases and J by 2 bases. The CDR3 nucleotides are TGTGCCAGCAGTTACATTACTAGCGGAAACACCTACGAGCAGTACTTC. It translates to CASSYITSGNTYEQYF.

The chain recombines TRBV27 with TRBJ2-1, with TRBD1 identical over 8 bases. The CDR3 covers 14 residues. J was trimmed by 3 bases and V by 8 bases; bases with no gene match: 6. Germline CDR1 is MNHEY and CDR2 is SMNVEV (reference sequence). The CDR3 nucleotides are TGTGCCAGCGGGTCCGACAGGGGCTACAATGAGCAGTTCTTC. This sequence encodes CASGSDRGYNEQFF.

The chain uses TRBV25-1 and TRBJ2-6; D not resolved. Germline loops: CDR1 MGHDK, CDR2 SYGVNS. This CDR3 is 13 amino acids long. V was clipped by 8 bases and J by 4 bases, with 9 bases between them. CDR3 bases: TGTGCCAGCTCACTTAACGGGGCCAACGTCCTGACTTTC. Translating gives CASSLNGANVLTF.

The chain combines TRBV4-1 with TRBJ1-2; D might be TRBD1 (6 bases). This CDR3 has 16 residues. Germline assignment: CDR1 MGHRA and CDR2 YSYEKL. V gave up 1 base and J gave up 4 bases, with 16 bases separating them. CDR3 sequence (DNA): TGCGCCAGCAGCCAAGGTAACAGGGCCTCGTTCTATGGCTACACCTTC. It encodes CASSQGNRASFYGYTF.

The chain couples TRBV7-9 to TRBJ1-1; tentatively, D is TRBD1 (5 bases). Per germline, CDR1 SEHNR and CDR2 FQNEAQ (reference sequence). The CDR3 contains 14 residues. The V end lost 5 bases, the J end lost 1 base, and 11 bases lay between the germline ends. The CDR3 is CASSPWDSNTEAFF. In DNA form, the CDR3 reads TGTGCCAGCAGCCCCTGGGACTCGAACACTGAAGCTTTCTTT.

The rearrangement links TRBV6-5 to TRBJ2-1; a possible D gene is TRBD2 (5 bases). The CDR3 loop spans 14 amino acids. Trimming removed 4 bases at V and 3 bases at J, with 10 bases between. From germline, CDR1 is MNHEY and CDR2 SVGAGI. Here the CDR3 reads CASSSGDYYNEQFF. In nucleotides, the CDR3 is TGTGCCAGCAGTTCCGGAGACTACTACAATGAGCAGTTCTTC.

This sequence joins TRBV9 and TRBJ1-2; D uncertain. The germline CDR1 and CDR2 sequences are SGDLS and YYNGEE. Trimming took 0 bases from V and 2 from J, leaving 11 bases between them. The length of the CDR3 is 15 residues. The CDR3: CASSVGERQNYGYTF. Written as DNA, the CDR3 is TGTGCCAGCAGCGTAGGAGAGAGGCAGAACTATGGCTACACCTTC.

The CDR3 reads CASTKLIPGVETQYF. CDR3 in DNA: TGTGCCAGCACCAAGCTTATTCCAGGGGTGGAGACCCAGTACTTC. This chain connects TRBV7-9 to TRBJ2-5; D is perhaps TRBD1 (6 bases). The V end lost 7 bases, the J end lost 5 bases, and 20 bases lay between the germline ends. Germline CDR1 and CDR2: SEHNR and FQNEAQ (reference sequence). There are 15 residues in the CDR3.

V is TRBV27 and J is TRBJ1-1; D remains ambiguous. The CDR3 spans 16 residues. Trimming took 1 base from V and 7 from J, leaving 19 bases between them. Germline lookup yields CDR1 MNHEY and CDR2 SMNVEV (reference sequence). The DNA for the CDR3 is TGTGCCAGCAGTTTATGGGCAGATATCGTTACTAGTGAAGCTTTCTTT. The encoded protein is CASSLWADIVTSEAFF.

The gene calls are TRBV5-4 and TRBJ2-3; D perhaps matches TRBD1 (5 bases). CDR1 is SGHNT and CDR2 is YYREEE in the germline V gene (reference sequence). CDR3 length equals 15 residues. The germline V and J ends were trimmed by 4 bases and 8 bases, with 20 bases remaining between them. CDR3 sequence: CASSPPRASPTTQYF. The CDR3 DNA reads TGTGCCAGCAGCCCCCCCAGGGCAAGCCCAACTACGCAGTATTTT. The full variable domain, rest sourced from reference TRBV5-4 and TRBJ2-3, is ETGVTQSPTHLIKTRGQQVTLRCSSQSGHNTVSWYQQALGQGPQFIFQYYREEENGRGNFPPRFSGLQFPNYSSELNVNALELDDSALYLCASSPPRASPTTQYFGPGTRLTVL.

This chain joins TRBV19 and TRBJ2-7, with a tentative D call TRBD2 (5 bases). With 5 bases removed from V and 0 bases from J, the gap between germline ends came to 11 bases. Germline values: CDR1 LNHDA, CDR2 SQIVND (reference sequence). There are 14 residues in the CDR3. The CDR3 bases are TGTGCCAGTAGTGAACGCGGGCACTCCTACGAGCAGTACTTC. Translation: CASSERGHSYEQYF.

CDR3: CASSLAGAHNEQFF. CDR3 DNA sequence: TGTGCCAGCAGCTTAGCGGGGGCCCACAATGAGCAGTTCTTC. The V call is TRBV6-4, the J call TRBJ2-1; 9 bases map to TRBD2. The CDR3 is 14 amino acids. Per germline, CDR1 MRHNA and CDR2 SNTAGT. Losses at the gene ends were 6 bases for V and 5 bases for J; bases not matched to a gene: 5.

On this clone itself: This specimen includes other DNA sequences encoding the same CDR3. The genes are TRBV6-6 and TRBJ2-7; TRBD1 agrees at 11 bases. With V trimmed by 5 bases and J by 2 bases, 2 bases remained unmatched. This CDR3 is built from 14 residues. Germline assignment: CDR1 MNHNY and CDR2 SVGAGI (reference sequence). CDR3 in amino acids: CASSPGQGAYEQYF. DNA for the CDR3: TGTGCCAGCAGTCCGGGACAGGGGGCCTACGAGCAGTACTTC.

This clone was seen once. The chain carries TRBV15 and TRBJ2-7; 7 nucleotides line up with TRBD1. The ends lost 0 bases at V and 3 bases at J; junction bases unmatched: 2. The CDR3 is made up of 14 amino acids. The germline CDR1 and CDR2 sequences are LNHNV and YYDKDF (reference sequence). In nucleotides, the CDR3 is TGTGCCACCAGCAGAGATACAGGGGACTACGAGCAGTACTTC. Its protein product is CATSRDTGDYEQYF.

The chain recombines TRBV2 with TRBJ1-1; no reliable D call. V was pared by 3 bases and J by 1 base, with 12 bases between. Germline V gives CDR1 SNHLY, CDR2 FYNNEI. CDR3 length: 15 amino acids. CDR3 sequence: CASSDLGLRNTEAFF. CDR3 nucleotides: TGTGCCAGCAGTGATTTGGGCCTTAGGAACACTGAAGCTTTCTTT.